This T cell receptor beta chain is from a study of metastatic and nonmetastatic thyroid tumors (dated by TCRdb to the early 2020s). Regarding the study in general: Repertoires were compared across peripheral blood and tumor or nodule tissue samples from malignant and benign thyroid patients.

This clone was seen more than once but under ten times. This clone's antigen is unknown. The input lacks base qualities; no much larger clone sits a single base away. No patient had received any treatment before thyroid surgery. Using T-cell receptor beta sequencing, the researchers looked back retrospectively at clinical samples from patients, gathered between about 2012 and 2019. Overall study outcomes, separate from this receptor: TCR beta diversity was reported as significantly higher in malignant tumors than in benign nodules, in both blood and tumor samples.

The protocol used for the library was PCR. Sequencing was carried out with an Illumina HiSeq 4000. The TCR beta-chain CDR3 region of each patient was profiled by high-throughput sequencing. Per the authors' processing: The researchers built a classifier to tell apart papillary thyroid cancer patients with distant metastasis, based on CDR3 differences among clinicopathological groups. Repertoire diversity was assessed with the Shannon index, and tumor-blood repertoire similarity with the Morisita-Horn index. TCRdb reprocessing: public reads trimmed at Q25 with fastp, clones called with MiXCR, in-frame beta chains kept. TCRdb's processing, not the authors', yielded these V and J calls. The sample table records 15,000 or so clones; approximately 30% of these occur just once. About 13% of the sample comes from the top ten. The source of this sequence is a female donor with papillary thyroid cancer or a benign thyroid nodule (not recorded which). Some clones in this sample may be carry-over from other donors' samples. The sequenced sample consisted of adjacent normal tissue.

The CDR3 has the sequence CASSVAGGDGYTF. In nucleotides, the sequence is TGTGCCAGCAGTGTCGCAGGGGGCGATGGCTACACCTTC. The rearrangement joined TRBV2 to TRBJ1-2; 8 central bases correspond to TRBD1. From cysteine to phenylalanine, the CDR3 is 13 amino acids long. The CDR3 DNA has 39 bases and is translated from base 1. CDR1 and CDR2 are read off the germline V gene as SNHLY and FYNNEI. Clipping removes 4 bases from V and 6 bases from J, with 4 as the unmatched junction base count.